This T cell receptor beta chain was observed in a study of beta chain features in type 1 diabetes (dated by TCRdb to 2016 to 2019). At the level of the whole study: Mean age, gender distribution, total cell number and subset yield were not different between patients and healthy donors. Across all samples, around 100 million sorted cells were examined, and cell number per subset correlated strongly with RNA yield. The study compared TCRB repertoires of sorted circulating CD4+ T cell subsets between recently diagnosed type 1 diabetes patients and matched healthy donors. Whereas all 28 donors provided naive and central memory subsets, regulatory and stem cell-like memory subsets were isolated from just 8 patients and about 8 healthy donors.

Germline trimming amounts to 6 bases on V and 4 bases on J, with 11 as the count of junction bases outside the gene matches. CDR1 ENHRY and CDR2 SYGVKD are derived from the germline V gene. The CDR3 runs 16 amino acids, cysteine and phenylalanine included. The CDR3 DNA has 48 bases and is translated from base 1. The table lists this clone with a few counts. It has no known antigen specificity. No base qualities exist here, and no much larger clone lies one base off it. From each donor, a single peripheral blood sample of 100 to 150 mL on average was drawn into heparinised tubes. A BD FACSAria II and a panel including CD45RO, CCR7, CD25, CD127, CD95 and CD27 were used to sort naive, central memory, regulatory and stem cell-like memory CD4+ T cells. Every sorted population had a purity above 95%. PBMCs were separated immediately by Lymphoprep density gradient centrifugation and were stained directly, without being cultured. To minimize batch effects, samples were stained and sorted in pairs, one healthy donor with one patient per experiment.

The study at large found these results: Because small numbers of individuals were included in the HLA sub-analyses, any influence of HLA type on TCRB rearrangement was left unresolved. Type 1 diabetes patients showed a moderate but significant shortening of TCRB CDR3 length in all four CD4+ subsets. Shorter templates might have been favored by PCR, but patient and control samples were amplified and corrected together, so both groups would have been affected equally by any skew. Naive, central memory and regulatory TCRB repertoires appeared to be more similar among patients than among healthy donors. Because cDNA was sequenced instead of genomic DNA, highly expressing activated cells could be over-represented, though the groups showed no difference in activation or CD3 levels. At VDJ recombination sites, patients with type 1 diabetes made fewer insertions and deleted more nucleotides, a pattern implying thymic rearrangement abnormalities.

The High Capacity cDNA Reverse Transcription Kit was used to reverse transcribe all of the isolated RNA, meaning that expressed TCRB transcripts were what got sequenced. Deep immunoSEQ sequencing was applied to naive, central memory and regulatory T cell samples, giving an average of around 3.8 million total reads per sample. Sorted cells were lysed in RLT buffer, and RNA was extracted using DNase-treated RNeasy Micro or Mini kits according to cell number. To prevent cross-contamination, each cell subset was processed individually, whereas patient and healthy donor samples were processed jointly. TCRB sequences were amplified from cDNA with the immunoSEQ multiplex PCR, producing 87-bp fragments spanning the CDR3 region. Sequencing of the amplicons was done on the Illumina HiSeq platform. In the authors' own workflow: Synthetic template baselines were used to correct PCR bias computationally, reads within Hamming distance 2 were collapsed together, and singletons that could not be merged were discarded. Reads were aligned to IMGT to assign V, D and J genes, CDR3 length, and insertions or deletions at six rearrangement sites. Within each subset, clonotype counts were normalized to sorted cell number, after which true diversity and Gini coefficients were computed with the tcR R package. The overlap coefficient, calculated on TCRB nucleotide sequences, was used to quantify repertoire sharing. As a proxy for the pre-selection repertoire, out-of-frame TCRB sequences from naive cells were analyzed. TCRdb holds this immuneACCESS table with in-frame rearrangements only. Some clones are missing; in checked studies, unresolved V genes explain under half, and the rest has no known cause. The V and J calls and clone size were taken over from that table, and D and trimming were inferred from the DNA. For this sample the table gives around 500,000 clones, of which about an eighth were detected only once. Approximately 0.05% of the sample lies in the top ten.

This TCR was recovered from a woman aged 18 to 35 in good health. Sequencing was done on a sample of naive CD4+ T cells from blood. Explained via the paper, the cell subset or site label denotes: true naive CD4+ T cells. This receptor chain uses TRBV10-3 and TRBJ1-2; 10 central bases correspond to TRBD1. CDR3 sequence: CAISEAPGTGVYGYTF. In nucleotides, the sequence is TGTGCCATCAGCGAGGCTCCCGGGACAGGGGTCTATGGCTACACCTTC.